This TCR beta chain was captured by sequencing in a study of blood T cell repertoires in COVID-19 (dated by TCRdb to 2020 to 2021). In the study overall: Samples from collaborators originated in the United States, Italy and Spain and spanned both the acute and convalescent phases of COVID-19. Sample metadata almost always included a de-identified subject ID, COVID-19 status, age in years and sex. HLA class I and class II types, where available, came from metadata supplied by the sample provider rather than from assay-based typing. Subjects who had been exposed to COVID-19, were actively infected with it, or had recovered from it provided the deeply sampled blood TCRbeta repertoires that made up the dataset. Samples were obtained from the ongoing ImmuneRACE study (first 160 participants) and from about 1,300 subjects provided by 6 global collaborators. A freely available public database, intended as a resource for researchers studying the immune response to SARS-CoV-2, is where the repertoires were released. The material from the prospective study consisted of cDNA or gDNA derived from T cells, B-cell-depleted T cells, or PBMCs.

TCRbeta CDR3 regions were amplified from genomic DNA by means of the immunoSEQ Assay, a bias-controlled multiplex PCR. Per the original workflow: The number of nucleated cells in each sample was estimated from the amplification of reference gene primers within the assay. To quantify the absolute abundance of each unique TCRbeta CDR3 rearrangement, sequence reads were collapsed and filtered. For each sample, productive Simpson clonality was calculated as the square root of Simpson's diversity index across productive rearrangements. TCRdb retrieved this table from immuneACCESS and kept in-frame rearrangements only. Not all clones are present; in checked studies, unresolved V genes account for under half, and no reason is known for the remainder. V, J and clone size reflect that table, while D and trimming were determined from the DNA. The sample table shows around 75,000 clones, and around 90% are seen once. Around 20% of the sample is in the top ten clones.

Each collaborating institution followed its own protocols to collect whole blood in K2EDTA tubes. For TCRbeta analysis, collaborators shipped samples in one of three forms: frozen whole blood, isolated PBMCs, or DNA extracted from either of those sample types. The CDR1 and CDR2 encoded by the germline V gene are SGHTA and FQGTGA. V loses 1 base of germline sequence and J loses 2 bases, and the interval between the two ends is 12 bases. The CDR3 goes from the cysteine to the phenylalanine over 16 residues. The sequence is cut down to CDR3 DNA, 48 bases in frame from base 1. Broad study findings and their caveats: The quantity of clinical and demographic metadata differed by source and by participant and was supplied without curation.

In the case of this clone: Its antigen is currently not known. No base quality values were provided; no much bigger clone lies one nucleotide off.

The source material was peripheral blood. The sequence was obtained from a human donor in a cohort sampled during active COVID-19. This chain joins TRBV7-3 to TRBJ2-1; TRBD2 could be the D gene, as 6 bases match. This receptor carries the CDR3 CASSLRPGDTYNEQFF. The DNA sequence is as follows: TGTGCCAGCAGCTTAAGGCCGGGAGATACCTACAATGAGCAGTTCTTC.